This is a list of T cell receptor beta chains from one sample in a study of beta chain features in type 1 diabetes. Measured with immunoSEQ multiplex PCR; TCRdb has only the in-frame clones, and not every one. This table holds hundreds of thousands of clones, over 10% found once. Source material: naive CD4+ T cells from blood. Source of these receptors: a young man with type 1 diabetes. Both conserved end residues are part of each CDR3. The order of the fields is V gene, CDR3 protein.

>TRBV7-9
CASSFGQGLGYTF
>TRBV5-4
CASSGGGSPLHF
>TRBV7-9
CASSPLGADEAFF
>TRBV27
CASSSAGGFNQPQHF
>TRBV29-1
CSVEHYGYTF
>TRBV7-9
CASSLEVNTEAFF
>TRBV5-1
CASSSGLLDYEQYF
>TRBV28
CASSSGQANHYTF
>TRBV7-9
CASSKTGGTNTEAFF
>TRBV2
CASRTGFTDTQYF
>TRBV30
CAWSVKSGSGGLFF
>TRBV7-6
CASSLAIGPGGNQPQHF
>TRBV30
CAWSIQYNQPQHF
>TRBV7-9
CASSLRTEKGETQYF
>TRBV6-5
CASRTYQREDTQYF
>TRBV12-2
CASRLPTWARETQYF
>TRBV18
CASSARGLFYEQYF
>TRBV18
CASSPSGGHNTEAFF
>TRBV30
CAWSRQGGTDTQYF
>TRBV21-1
CASRVTDRGQGANVLTF
>TRBV29-1
CSVEDWGATEAFF
>TRBV7-3
CASSLNSGGQETQYF
>TRBV7-6
CASSAGPFSGNTIYF
>TRBV19
CASSGLAGGEETQYF
>TRBV6-4
CASSDSNTDTQYF
>TRBV2
CASSEAGSPLHF
>TRBV7-9
CASSLQGLNNEQFF
>TRBV6-5
CASTLGAFYGYTF
>TRBV28
CASSWTGYGYTF